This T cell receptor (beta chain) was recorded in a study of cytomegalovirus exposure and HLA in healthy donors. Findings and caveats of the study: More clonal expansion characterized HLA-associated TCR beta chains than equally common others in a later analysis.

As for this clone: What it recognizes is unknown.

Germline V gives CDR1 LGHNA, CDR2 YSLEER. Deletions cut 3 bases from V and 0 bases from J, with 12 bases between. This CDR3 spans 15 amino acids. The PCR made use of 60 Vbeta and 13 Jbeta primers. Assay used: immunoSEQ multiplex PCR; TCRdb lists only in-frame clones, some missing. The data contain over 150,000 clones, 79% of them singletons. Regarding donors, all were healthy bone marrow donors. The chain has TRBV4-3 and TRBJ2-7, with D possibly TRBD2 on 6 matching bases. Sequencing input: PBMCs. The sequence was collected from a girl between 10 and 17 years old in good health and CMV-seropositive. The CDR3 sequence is CASSQTDGSSYEQYF. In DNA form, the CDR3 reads TGCGCCAGCAGCCAGACCGACGGGAGCTCCTACGAGCAGTACTTC.